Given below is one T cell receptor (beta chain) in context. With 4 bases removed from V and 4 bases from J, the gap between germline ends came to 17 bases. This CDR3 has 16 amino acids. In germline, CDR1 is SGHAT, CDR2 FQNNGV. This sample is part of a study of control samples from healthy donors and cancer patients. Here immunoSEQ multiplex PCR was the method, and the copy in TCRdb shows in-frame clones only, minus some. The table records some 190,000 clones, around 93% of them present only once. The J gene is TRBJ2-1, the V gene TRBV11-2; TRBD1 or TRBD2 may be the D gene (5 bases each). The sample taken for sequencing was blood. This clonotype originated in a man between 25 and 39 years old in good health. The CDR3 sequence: CASSSMGVPPYNEQFF. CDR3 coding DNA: TGTGCCAGCAGCTCAATGGGGGTTCCCCCATACAATGAGCAGTTCTTC.